These T cell receptor beta chains were read from a single sample in a study of cytomegalovirus exposure and HLA in healthy donors. The protocol was immunoSEQ multiplex PCR, while the TCRdb copy is restricted to in-frame clones and leaves out a portion. The table includes 100,000 to 150,000 clones, roughly 76% detected once. The source material was PBMCs. These receptors were taken from a woman aged 50 to 60 in good health and CMV-seronegative. The CDR3 runs from the conserved cysteine through the conserved F or W. The order of the fields is clone size, D gene, J gene, CDR3 length, V gene, CDR3 protein, CDR3 DNA. A D gene is named only where the DNA matches it firmly. Size is omitted from some rows. Given values are once, few, many or a class for expanded clones.

. TRBD1 TRBJ1-3 15 TRBV28 CASSPGGPSGNTIYF TGTGCCAGCAGTCCAGGGGGCCCCTCTGGAAACACCATATATTTT
once TRBD1 TRBJ1-5 15 TRBV28 CASSFGTGGRQPQHF TGTGCCAGCAGTTTCGGCACAGGGGGCCGTCAGCCCCAGCATTTT
. TRBD2 TRBJ2-7 14 TRBV7-2 CASSFREGQAEQYF TGTGCCAGCAGCTTCCGGGAGGGCCAGGCCGAGCAGTACTTC
once TRBD1 TRBJ2-1 16 TRBV7-9 CASSASGQGARNEQFF TGTGCCAGCAGCGCGTCTGGACAGGGGGCACGTAATGAGCAGTTCTTC
. TRBD1 TRBJ2-7 14 TRBV11-3 CASSPGTGDNEQYF TGTGCCAGCAGCCCCGGGACAGGGGACAACGAGCAGTACTTC
. TRBD1 TRBJ2-6 17 TRBV28 CASRLDRVLSGANVLTF TGTGCCAGCAGACTGGACAGGGTCCTCTCTGGGGCCAACGTCCTGACTTTC
. . TRBJ2-7 14 TRBV7-9 CASSLVGSSYEQYF TGTGCCAGCAGCTTAGTTGGCAGTTCCTACGAGCAGTACTTC
. . TRBJ2-7 15 TRBV5-4 CATQGLRFGAYEQYF TGTGCCACCCAGGGGTTAAGGTTTGGAGCCTACGAGCAGTACTTC
. . TRBJ1-5 15 TRBV7-8 CASSRLRFGNQPQHF TGTGCCAGCAGTAGGCTAAGGTTCGGGAATCAGCCCCAGCATTTT
. TRBD2 TRBJ2-2 16 TRBV2 CASSRLAGGNTGELFF TGTGCCAGCAGCAGACTAGCGGGAGGGAACACCGGGGAGCTGTTTTTT
. TRBD2 TRBJ2-1 16 TRBV28 CASSLPLAGGNNEQFF TGTGCCAGCAGTTTACCTCTAGCGGGAGGCAACAATGAGCAGTTCTTC
. TRBD1 TRBJ1-1 13 TRBV7-9 CASVGQAESSAFF TGTGCCAGCGTTGGACAGGCTGAATCATCGGCTTTCTTT
. . TRBJ2-1 11 TRBV19 CASSIAGLIFF TGTGCCAGTAGTATTGCGGGACTTATATTCTTC
. TRBD1 TRBJ2-3 17 TRBV7-2 CASSLIPRGQGTDTQYF TGTGCCAGCAGCTTAATTCCTAGGGGACAGGGCACAGATACGCAGTATTTT
. TRBD1 TRBJ1-5 12 TRBV29-1 CSVAQGNQPQHF TGCAGCGTTGCACAGGGGAATCAGCCCCAGCATTTT
. TRBD1 TRBJ1-1 14 TRBV28 CASSPGGVGSEAFF TGTGCCAGCAGCCCAGGGGGTGTGGGGTCTGAAGCTTTCTTT
. . TRBJ2-1 12 TRBV10-3 CAMNTGYNEQFF TGTGCCATGAATACAGGGTACAATGAGCAGTTCTTC
few . TRBJ2-7 15 TRBV4-3 CASSPRWGETYEQYF TGCGCCAGCAGCCCCCGTTGGGGAGAGACCTACGAGCAGTACTTC
once TRBD1 TRBJ1-1 14 TRBV27 CASSRDRVGTEAFF TGTGCCAGCAGTAGAGACAGGGTGGGGACTGAAGCTTTCTTT
. TRBD1 TRBJ2-7 15 TRBV7-2 CASSLSDRSSYEQYF TGTGCCAGCAGCTTATCGGACAGGAGCTCCTACGAGCAGTACTTC
once . TRBJ1-2 11 TRBV30 CAWSGDSGYTF TGTGCCTGGAGTGGGGACTCTGGCTACACCTTC
. . TRBJ2-2 15 TRBV7-2 CASSLGGSAVGELFF TGTGCCAGCAGCTTAGGAGGGTCAGCGGTCGGGGAGCTGTTTTTT
few TRBD1 TRBJ2-5 20 TRBV28 CASSFFHQLTGVGEQETQYF TGTGCCAGCAGTTTTTTCCACCAATTGACAGGGGTCGGCGAGCAAGAGACCCAGTACTTC
. TRBD2 TRBJ2-1 19 TRBV28 CASSFSLGLAGSSYNEQFF TGTGCCAGCAGTTTCTCCCTTGGACTAGCGGGTAGCTCCTACAATGAGCAGTTCTTC
. TRBD2 TRBJ2-1 20 TRBV15 CATSSHQFSLAGGPMNEQFF TGTGCCACCAGCAGCCATCAATTCTCGTTAGCGGGAGGGCCTATGAATGAGCAGTTCTTC
. . TRBJ2-1 16 TRBV6-4 CASSPLLGGGYNEQFF TGTGCCAGCAGCCCCTTACTCGGGGGTGGCTATAATGAGCAGTTCTTC
. . TRBJ2-1 13 TRBV7-2 CASSLGGSNEQFF TGTGCCAGCAGCTTAGGAGGTAGCAATGAGCAGTTCTTC
. TRBD2 TRBJ2-1 17 TRBV19 CASSKTGSGRADNEQFF TGTGCCAGTAGCAAGACAGGTAGCGGGAGGGCCGACAATGAGCAGTTCTTC
. TRBD2 TRBJ2-7 14 TRBV15 CATSRSGGAYEQYF TGTGCCACCAGCAGGTCGGGGGGGGCCTACGAGCAGTACTTC
. . TRBJ2-7 14 TRBV6-1 CASSGSQGGWEQYF TGTGCCAGCAGTGGAAGCCAAGGGGGTTGGGAGCAGTACTTC
. . TRBJ1-5 14 TRBV28 CAIQQDSSNQPQHF TGTGCCATCCAACAGGATTCTAGCAATCAGCCCCAGCATTTT
few . TRBJ1-3 15 TRBV7-9 CASIVPGDAGNTIYF TGTGCCAGCATCGTACCAGGGGACGCTGGAAACACCATATATTTT
. . TRBJ1-2 13 TRBV10-3 CAISTDGNYGYTF TGTGCCATCAGTACCGACGGGAACTATGGCTACACCTTC
. TRBD1 TRBJ1-1 14 TRBV13 CASSFTGVGTEAFF TGTGCCAGCAGCTTCACAGGGGTGGGCACTGAAGCTTTCTTT
. TRBD2 TRBJ2-2 15 TRBV10-3 CAIGERAGVTGELFF TGTGCCATCGGTGAACGAGCGGGGGTCACCGGGGAGCTGTTTTTT
once . TRBJ1-1 14 TRBV7-3 CASSLSRFDTEAFF TGTGCCAGCAGCTTAAGTCGGTTTGACACTGAAGCTTTCTTT
. TRBD2 TRBJ2-1 13 TRBV5-1 CASSAGTSVQQFF TGCGCCAGCAGCGCCGGGACTAGCGTCCAGCAGTTCTTC
few TRBD2 TRBJ2-7 14 TRBV5-6 CASWGTSGPYEQYF TGTGCCAGCTGGGGGACTAGCGGGCCCTACGAGCAGTACTTC
. TRBD1 TRBJ2-1 11 TRBV6-5 CASSAGGEQFF TGTGCCAGCAGTGCAGGGGGAGAGCAGTTCTTC
. TRBD1 TRBJ1-4 16 TRBV30 CAWSEDPTGANEKLFF TGTGCCTGGAGTGAGGATCCCACAGGGGCTAATGAAAAACTGTTTTTT
few TRBD1 TRBJ1-5 17 TRBV18 CASSVTGGVGSNQPQHF TGTGCCAGCTCGGTAACAGGGGGCGTGGGTAGCAATCAGCCCCAGCATTTT
. . TRBJ2-7 15 TRBV4-1 CASSAERGSGYEQYF TGCGCCAGCAGCGCAGAGCGAGGGAGCGGTTACGAGCAGTACTTC
. . TRBJ2-3 14 TRBV7-9 CASRGAGLTDTQYF TGTGCCAGCAGAGGGGCAGGGTTGACAGATACGCAGTATTTT
few TRBD2 TRBJ2-1 15 TRBV7-2 CASSPPGTSGNEQFF TGTGCCAGCAGCCCACCCGGGACTAGCGGAAATGAGCAGTTCTTC
. TRBD2 TRBJ2-1 14 TRBV6-1 CASNPGLAGFVAFF TGTGCCAGCAATCCGGGACTAGCGGGTTTCGTGGCGTTCTTC
. . TRBJ2-1 14 TRBV30 CAWSRWEASNEQFF TGTGCCTGGAGTAGGTGGGAGGCCTCCAATGAGCAGTTCTTC
. TRBD1 TRBJ2-4 13 TRBV2 CASSGQGPNIQYF TGTGCCAGCAGTGGACAGGGACCAAACATTCAGTACTTC
. TRBD2 TRBJ2-5 14 TRBV2 CASSALAGAMTQYF TGTGCCAGCAGTGCCCTAGCGGGAGCTATGACCCAGTACTTC
. . TRBJ2-1 15 TRBV21-1 CASSHPPRGSNEQFF TGTGCCAGCAGCCACCCCCCCAGGGGAAGCAATGAGCAGTTCTTC
. TRBD1 TRBJ2-7 16 TRBV7-6 CASSSSRDRGAHEQYF TGTGCCAGCAGCTCCAGCCGCGACAGGGGGGCCCACGAGCAGTACTTC
. . TRBJ2-1 15 TRBV5-1 CASSSLSIAHNEQFF TGCGCCAGCAGCTCCCTTAGCATAGCCCACAATGAGCAGTTCTTC
. TRBD2 TRBJ2-1 18 TRBV5-6 CASSQGSGSWGSYNEQFF TGTGCCAGCAGCCAAGGTAGCGGGAGCTGGGGCTCCTACAATGAGCAGTTCTTC
. . TRBJ1-1 13 TRBV27 CASSLSMYTEAFF TGTGCCAGCAGTTTATCTATGTACACTGAAGCTTTCTTT